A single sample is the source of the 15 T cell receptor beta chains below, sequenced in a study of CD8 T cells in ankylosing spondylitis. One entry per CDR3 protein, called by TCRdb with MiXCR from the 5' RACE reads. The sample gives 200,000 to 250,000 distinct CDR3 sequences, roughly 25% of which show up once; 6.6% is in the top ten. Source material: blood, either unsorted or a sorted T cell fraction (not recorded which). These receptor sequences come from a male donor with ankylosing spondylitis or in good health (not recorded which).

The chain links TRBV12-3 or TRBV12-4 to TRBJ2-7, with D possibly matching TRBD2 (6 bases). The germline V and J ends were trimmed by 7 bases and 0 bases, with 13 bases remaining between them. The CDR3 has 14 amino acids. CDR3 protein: CASKTAGYSYEQYF. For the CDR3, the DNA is TGTGCCAGCAAGACTGCGGGGTACTCCTACGAGCAGTACTTC.

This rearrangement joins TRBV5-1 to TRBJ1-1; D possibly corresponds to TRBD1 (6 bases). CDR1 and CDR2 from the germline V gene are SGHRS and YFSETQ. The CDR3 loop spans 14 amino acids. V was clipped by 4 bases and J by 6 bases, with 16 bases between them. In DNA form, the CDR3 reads TGCGCCAGCAGCACTGGGGGCGGGGTCGCTGAAGCTTTCTTT. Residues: CASSTGGGVAEAFF.

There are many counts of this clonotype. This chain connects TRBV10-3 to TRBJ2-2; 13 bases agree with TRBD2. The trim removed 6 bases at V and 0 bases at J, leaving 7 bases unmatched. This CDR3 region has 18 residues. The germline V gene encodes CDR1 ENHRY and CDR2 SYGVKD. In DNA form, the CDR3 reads TGTGCCATCAGAAGAGGGACTAGCGGGGCCCCGAACACCGGGGAGCTGTTTTTT. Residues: CAIRRGTSGAPNTGELFF.

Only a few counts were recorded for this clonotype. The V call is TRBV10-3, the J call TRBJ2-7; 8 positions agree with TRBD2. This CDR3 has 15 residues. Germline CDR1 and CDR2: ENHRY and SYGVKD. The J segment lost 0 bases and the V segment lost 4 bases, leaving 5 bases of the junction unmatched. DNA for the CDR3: TGTGCCATCAGTGCCCTAGCGGGTGTCTCCTACGAGCAGTACTTC. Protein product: CAISALAGVSYEQYF.

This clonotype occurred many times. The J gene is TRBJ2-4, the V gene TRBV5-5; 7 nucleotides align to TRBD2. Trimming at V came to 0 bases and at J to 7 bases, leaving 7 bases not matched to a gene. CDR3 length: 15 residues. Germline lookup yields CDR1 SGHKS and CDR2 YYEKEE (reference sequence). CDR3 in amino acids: CASSLAAGAVNIQYF. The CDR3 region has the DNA TGTGCCAGCAGCTTGGCGGCGGGAGCTGTGAACATTCAGTACTTC.

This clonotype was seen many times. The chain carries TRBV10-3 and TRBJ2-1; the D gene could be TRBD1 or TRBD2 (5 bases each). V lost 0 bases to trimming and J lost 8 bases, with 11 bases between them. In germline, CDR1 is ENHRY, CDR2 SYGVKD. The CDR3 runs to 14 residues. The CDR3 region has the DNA TGTGCCATCAGTGAGTCCCCCGGGGCGTATGAGCAGTTCTTC. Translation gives CAISESPGAYEQFF.

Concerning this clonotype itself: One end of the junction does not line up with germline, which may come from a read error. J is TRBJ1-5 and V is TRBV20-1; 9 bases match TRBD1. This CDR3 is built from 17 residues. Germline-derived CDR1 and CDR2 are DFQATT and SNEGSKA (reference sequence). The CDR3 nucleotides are TGCTGTGCTAGAGATAGGACAGGGGCGGGGAGCAATCAGCCCCAGCATTTT. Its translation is CCARDRTGAGSNQPQHF.

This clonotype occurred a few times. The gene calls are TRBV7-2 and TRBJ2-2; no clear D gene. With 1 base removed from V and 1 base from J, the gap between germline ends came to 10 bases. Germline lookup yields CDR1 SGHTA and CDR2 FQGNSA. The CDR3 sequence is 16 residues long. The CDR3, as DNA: TGTGCCAGCAGCTTAGTTACGGGTCGGAACACCGGGGAGCTGTTTTTT. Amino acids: CASSLVTGRNTGELFF.

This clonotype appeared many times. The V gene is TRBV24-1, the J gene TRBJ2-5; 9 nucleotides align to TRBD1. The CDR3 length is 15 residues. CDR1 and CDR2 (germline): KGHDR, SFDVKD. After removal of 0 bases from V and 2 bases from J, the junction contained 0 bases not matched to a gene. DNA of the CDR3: TGTGCCACCAGTGATTTGGGGACAGGGCAAGAGACCCAGTACTTC. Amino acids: CATSDLGTGQETQYF.

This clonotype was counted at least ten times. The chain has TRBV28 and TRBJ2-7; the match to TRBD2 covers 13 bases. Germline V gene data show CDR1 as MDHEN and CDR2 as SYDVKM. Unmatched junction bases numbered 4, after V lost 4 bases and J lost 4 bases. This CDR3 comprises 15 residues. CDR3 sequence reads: CASSSGTSGTYEQYF. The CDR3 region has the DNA TGTGCCAGCAGTTCCGGGACTAGCGGGACGTACGAGCAGTACTTC.

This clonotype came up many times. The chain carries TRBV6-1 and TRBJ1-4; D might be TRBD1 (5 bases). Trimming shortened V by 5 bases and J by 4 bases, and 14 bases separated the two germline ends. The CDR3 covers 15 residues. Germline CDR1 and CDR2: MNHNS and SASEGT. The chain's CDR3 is CASSHGTSLNEKLFF. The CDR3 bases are TGTGCCAGCAGTCATGGGACCTCCCTTAATGAAAAACTGTTTTTT.

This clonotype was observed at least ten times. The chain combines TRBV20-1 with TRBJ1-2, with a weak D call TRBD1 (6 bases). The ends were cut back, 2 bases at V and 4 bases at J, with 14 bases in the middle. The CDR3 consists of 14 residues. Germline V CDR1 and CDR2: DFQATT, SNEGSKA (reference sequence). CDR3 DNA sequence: TGCAGTGCTAGATCCCAAACAGGGATCTATGGCTACACCTTC. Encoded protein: CSARSQTGIYGYTF.

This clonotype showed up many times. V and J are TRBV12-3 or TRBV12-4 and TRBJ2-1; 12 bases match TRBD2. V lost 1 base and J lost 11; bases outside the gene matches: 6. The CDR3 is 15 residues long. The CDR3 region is CASSLETSGRTKQFF. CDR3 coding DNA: TGTGCCAGCAGTTTAGAGACTAGCGGGAGAACTAAGCAGTTCTTC.

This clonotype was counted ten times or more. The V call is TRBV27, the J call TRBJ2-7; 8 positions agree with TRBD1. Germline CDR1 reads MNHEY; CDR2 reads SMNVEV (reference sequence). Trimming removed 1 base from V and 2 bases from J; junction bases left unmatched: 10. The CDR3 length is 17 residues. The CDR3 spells CASSLLGPGQGPYEQYF. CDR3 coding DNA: TGTGCCAGCAGTTTATTAGGGCCTGGACAGGGACCCTACGAGCAGTACTTC.

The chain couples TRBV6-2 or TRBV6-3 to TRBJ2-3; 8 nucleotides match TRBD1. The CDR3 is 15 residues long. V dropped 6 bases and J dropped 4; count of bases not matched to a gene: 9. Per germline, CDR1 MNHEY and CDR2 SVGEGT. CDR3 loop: CASSRRQGWADTQYF. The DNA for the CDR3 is TGTGCCAGCAGCCGACGACAGGGGTGGGCAGATACGCAGTATTTT.